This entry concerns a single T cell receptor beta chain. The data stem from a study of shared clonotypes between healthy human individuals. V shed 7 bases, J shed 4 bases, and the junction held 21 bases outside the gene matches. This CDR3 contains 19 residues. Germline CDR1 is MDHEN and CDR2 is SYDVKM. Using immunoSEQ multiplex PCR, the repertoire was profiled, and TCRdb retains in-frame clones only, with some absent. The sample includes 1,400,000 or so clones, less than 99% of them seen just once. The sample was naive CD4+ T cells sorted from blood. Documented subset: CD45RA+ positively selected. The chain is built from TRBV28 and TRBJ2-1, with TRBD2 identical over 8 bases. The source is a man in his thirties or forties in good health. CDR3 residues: CASTVTSGSWRGFYNEQFF. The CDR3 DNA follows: TGTGCCAGCACCGTGACAAGCGGGAGCTGGAGGGGGTTTTACAATGAGCAGTTCTTC.